A selection of T cell receptor beta chains follows, all from one sample in a study of T-cell memory formation after mild COVID-19. TCRdb reprocessed the 5' RACE reads with MiXCR, giving one entry per CDR3 protein. Among 350,000 to 400,000 distinct CDR3 sequences, over 20% were seen once, and the ten largest hold roughly an eighth. The sequencing input was PBMCs or a T cell subset sorted from them (not recorded which). All receptors derive from an adult woman who had mild COVID-19 (a few samples of this study predate the infection). Cell type and time point are not known. Each CDR3 is given with its conserved first and last residue. The order of the fields is V gene, J gene, clone size, D gene, CDR3 DNA, CDR3 protein. A D gene is named only where the DNA matches it firmly. Only part of the rows carry a size: once, few, many, or a class if the clone is expanded.

TRBV12-3/TRBV12-4	TRBJ2-6	NA	NA	TGTGCCAGCAGTTTCGCCAGAGCAAACGTCCTGACTTTC	CASSFARANVLTF
TRBV20-1	TRBJ2-3	NA	NA	TGCAGTGCTAGATCGTCTGGTTATAAAGATACGCAGTATTTT	CSARSSGYKDTQYF
TRBV9	TRBJ2-2	NA	TRBD2	TGTGCCAGCAGCGTAGATTTCGTTCTAGCGGGAGGATCCAGCACCGGGGAGCTGTTTTTT	CASSVDFVLAGGSSTGELFF
TRBV15	TRBJ2-2	NA	TRBD1	TGTGCCACCAGCAGGGCCCCGGGACAGGGAGAAGCCGGGGAGCTGTTTTTT	CATSRAPGQGEAGELFF
TRBV18	TRBJ2-7	NA	NA	TGTGCCAGCTCACCAGAGGCAGGGAGCTACGAGCAGTACTTC	CASSPEAGSYEQYF
TRBV9	TRBJ2-1	NA	NA	TGTGCCAGCAGCTTCCCAGGTTACAATGAGCAGTTCTTC	CASSFPGYNEQFF
TRBV6-5	TRBJ2-6	NA	TRBD1	TGTGCCAGCAGCCTCGACAGGGGGCTAATCTCTGGGGCCAACGTCCTGACTTTC	CASSLDRGLISGANVLTF
TRBV6-5	TRBJ2-2	few	NA	TGTGCCAGCAGTACCCTGACAGGCACCGGGGAGCTGTTTTTT	CASSTLTGTGELFF
TRBV7-9	TRBJ2-5	few	NA	TGTGCCAGCAGCTCTTCAGACAGTAACCAAGAGACCCAGTACTTC	CASSSSDSNQETQYF
TRBV7-9	TRBJ2-1	NA	NA	TGTGCCAGCAGCAGACCGGACTGGAGGAGGAATGAGCAGTTCTTC	CASSRPDWRRNEQFF
TRBV20-1	TRBJ2-1	NA	TRBD2	TGCAGTGCCGGGACTAGCGGAGGGTACAATGAGCAGTTCTTC	CSAGTSGGYNEQFF
TRBV13	TRBJ1-5	few	TRBD1	TGTGCCAGCAGCCATGGGACAGTCAATCAGCCCCAGCATTTT	CASSHGTVNQPQHF
TRBV29-1	TRBJ2-1	few	TRBD2	TGCAGCGTCTCTAGCGGGGTGGCCTACAATGAGCAGTTCTTC	CSVSSGVAYNEQFF
TRBV18	TRBJ1-1	NA	TRBD1	TGTGCCAGCTCACCAGGGGACAGGAGGACTGAAGCTTTCTTT	CASSPGDRRTEAFF
TRBV6-2/TRBV6-3	TRBJ2-5	few	TRBD1	TGTGCCAGCAGTCCCAACGACAGGGTGGGGGAGACCCAGTACTTC	CASSPNDRVGETQYF